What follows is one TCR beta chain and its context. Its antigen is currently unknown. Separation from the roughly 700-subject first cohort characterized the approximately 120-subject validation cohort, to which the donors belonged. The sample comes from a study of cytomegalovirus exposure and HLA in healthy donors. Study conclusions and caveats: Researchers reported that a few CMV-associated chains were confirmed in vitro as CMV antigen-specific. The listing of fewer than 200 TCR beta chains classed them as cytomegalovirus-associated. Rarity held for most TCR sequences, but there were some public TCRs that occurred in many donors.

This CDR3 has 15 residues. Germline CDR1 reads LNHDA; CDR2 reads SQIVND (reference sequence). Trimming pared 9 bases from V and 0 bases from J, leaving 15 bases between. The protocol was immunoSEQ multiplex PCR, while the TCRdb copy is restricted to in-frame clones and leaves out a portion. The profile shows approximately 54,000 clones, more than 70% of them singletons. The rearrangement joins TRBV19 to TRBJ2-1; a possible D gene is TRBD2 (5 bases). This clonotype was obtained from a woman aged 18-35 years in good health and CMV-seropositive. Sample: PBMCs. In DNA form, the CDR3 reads TGTGCCAGCGCCTTGACGGGAAGCTCCTACAATGAGCAGTTCTTC. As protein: CASALTGSSYNEQFF.